Shown below are 25 T cell receptor beta chains from a single sample sequenced in a study of blood T cells in healthy people across ages (dated by TCRdb to 2015 to 2017). The library was made by 5' RACE. Data came from an Illumina HiSeq 2500. A second PCR of about 7 to 12 cycles was performed with a sample-barcoded 5' primer and a J-beta primer mix. The raw public reads went through TCRdb reprocessing: fastp at Q25, MiXCR clone calling, in-frame beta chains kept. Every entry covers one CDR3 protein and lists the most common genes and DNA from its rows. A total of some 920,000 distinct CDR3 sequences appear in this sample, roughly 47% of them only once. The biggest ten clones account for around a fifth of the sample. Sequencing used blood. The origin of the receptors is a woman aged 55-70 years in good health.

The chain couples TRBV9 to TRBJ2-3; 12 bases are shared with TRBD2. The CDR3 totals 17 residues. The J segment lost 6 bases and the V segment lost 2 bases, leaving 10 bases of the junction unmatched. Germline CDR1 is SGDLS and CDR2 is YYNGEE. This CDR3 reads CASSVDPSGRVSDTQYF. The CDR3 DNA is TGTGCCAGCAGCGTCGACCCTAGCGGGAGGGTTTCCGATACGCAGTATTTT. The full variable domain, with the rest looked up from reference TRBV9 and TRBJ2-3, is DSGVTQTPKHLITATGQRVTLRCSPRSGDLSVYWYQQSLDQGLQFLIQYYNGEERAKGNILERFSAQQFPDLHSELNLSSLELGDSALYFCASSVDPSGRVSDTQYFGPGTRLTVL.

Concerning this clonotype itself: In this CDR3 the conserved last residue, phenylalanine or tryptophan, is missing, so a read error is likely. V usage is TRBV20-1 and J usage is TRBJ1-1; D call uncertain. Germline CDR1 DFQATT, CDR2 SNEGSKA (reference sequence). This CDR3 has 14 amino acids. Between the trimmed V and J ends, which lost 3 bases and 1 base, there was a span of 12 bases. This chain's CDR3 is CSASVRQRNTEAFL. The CDR3 DNA reads as TGCAGTGCTAGTGTCCGGCAACGGAACACTGAAGCTTTCTTG.

The table lists this clonotype with many counts. The chain uses TRBV2 and TRBJ2-7, with a possible D match to TRBD2 (6 bases). This CDR3 is 13 amino acids long. Germline V gene lookup returns CDR1 SNHLY and CDR2 FYNNEI. With 7 bases removed from V and 7 bases from J, the gap between germline ends came to 17 bases. As DNA, the CDR3 is TGTGCCAGCATGGGTGCTAGCGTTCCAGAGCAGTACTTC. Encoded protein: CASMGASVPEQYF. The whole variable domain, filled in from reference TRBV2 and TRBJ2-7, reads EPEVTQTPSHQVTQMGQEVILRCVPISNHLYFYWYRQILGQKVEFLVSFYNNEISEKSEIFDDQFSVERPDGSNFTLKIRSTKLEDSAMYFCASMGASVPEQYFGPGTRLTVT.

This clonotype was detected only a few times. The chain couples TRBV29-1 to TRBJ2-5; TRBD1 might be the D (6 bases). From germline, CDR1 is SQVTM and CDR2 ANQGSEA. The CDR3 sequence is 16 residues long. Trimming took off 4 bases at V and 2 bases at J, with 20 bases between the two ends. The CDR3 region has the DNA TGCAGCGTTGCAGGGGCTCTGGGTGCGAAACAAGAGACCCAGTACTTC. It codes for CSVAGALGAKQETQYF.

This chain uses TRBV12-3 or TRBV12-4 with TRBJ2-3; 12 nucleotides match TRBD1. This CDR3 comprises 16 residues. With 5 bases clipped from V and 1 base from J, the junction kept 4 bases outside the gene matches. The chain's CDR3 is CASSPWDRGRTDTQYF. The CDR3 DNA reads as TGTGCCAGCAGTCCCTGGGACAGGGGGCGCACAGATACGCAGTATTTT.

The chain recombines TRBV5-1 with TRBJ1-5; TRBD1 might be the D (6 bases). Per germline, CDR1 SGHRS and CDR2 YFSETQ. This CDR3 region has 15 residues. The V gene lost 0 bases and the J gene lost 0 bases, with 7 bases spanning the gap. CDR3 region: CASSLGTASNQPQHF. As DNA, the CDR3 is TGCGCCAGCAGCTTGGGGACAGCTAGCAATCAGCCCCAGCATTTT.

The chain carries TRBV27 and TRBJ2-1; 9 positions match TRBD1. The germline V gene encodes CDR1 MNHEY and CDR2 SMNVEV (reference sequence). The CDR3 consists of 17 residues. The V gene end was trimmed by 9 bases and the J gene end by 3 bases; junction bases not matched to a gene: 15. CDR3 in amino acids: CASTGTGSSRNYNEQFF. The DNA for the CDR3 is TGTGCCAGTACCGGGACAGGGAGTAGCCGAAACTACAATGAGCAGTTCTTC.

The rearrangement uses TRBV11-2 and TRBJ2-2; TRBD1 is a possible D gene (5 bases). The CDR3 runs to 14 residues. V lost 8 bases, J lost 5 bases, and 15 bases lay in between. The V gene's germline CDR1 is SGHAT and CDR2 FQNNGV. CDR3 DNA sequence: TGTGCCAGCGACCGACAGTCGAGGACCGGGGAGCTGTTTTTT. This sequence encodes CASDRQSRTGELFF.

V gene TRBV28 combines with J gene TRBJ2-5, with no clear D. V was shortened by 6 bases and J by 11 bases, with 19 bases between the two germline ends. CDR1 and CDR2 (germline): MDHEN, SYDVKM. This CDR3 has 13 residues. This chain's CDR3 is CASSRTLFREQYF. CDR3 nucleotide sequence: TGTGCCAGCAGCCGTACCCTGTTTCGTGAGCAGTACTTC.

The chain combines TRBV7-2 with TRBJ2-1; 9 bases fit TRBD1. J was trimmed by 7 bases and V by 11 bases; bases with no gene match: 12. The CDR3 contains 14 residues. CDR1 SGHTA and CDR2 FQGNSA come from the germline V gene. DNA for the CDR3: TGTGCCGGCATGGCCGGGACAGGGCAGAATGAGCAGTTCTTC. Translating gives CAGMAGTGQNEQFF.

The CDR3 sequence is CASSQSPGPTDTQYF. The DNA for the CDR3 is TGTGCCAGCAGCCAATCGCCAGGGCCGACAGATACGCAGTATTTT. J is TRBJ2-3 and V is TRBV3-1; D might be TRBD1 (5 bases). The CDR3 runs 15 residues. Germline assignment: CDR1 LGHDT and CDR2 YNNKEL (reference sequence). Trimming left V 2 bases short and J 3 bases short, with 12 bases between.

This clonotype has a handful of counts. The V call is TRBV3-1, the J call TRBJ2-7; 7 bases are shared with TRBD2. V shed 3 bases and J 3 bases; nucleotides not matched to a gene: 5. The CDR3 covers 14 residues. Germline V lookup: CDR1 LGHDT, CDR2 YNNKEL (reference sequence). The CDR3 bases are TGTGCCAGCAGCCAGGGCGGGAGTGGCTACGAGCAGTACTTC. Translated, it gives CASSQGGSGYEQYF.

The table lists this clonotype with a few counts. This chain connects TRBV4-3 to TRBJ2-7; 10 bases map to TRBD2. The CDR3 runs to 15 residues. Germline V gene sequence: CDR1 LGHNA, CDR2 YSLEER. Trimming cost V 0 bases and J 3 bases; bases outside gene matches: 2. CDR3 nucleotides: TGCGCCAGCAGCCAAGAGTTAGCGGGAGGCTACGAGCAGTACTTC. Translation gives CASSQELAGGYEQYF.

Comment on this clonotype: The junction departs from the called germline gene at one end, perhaps through a read error. This sequence joins TRBV5-6 and TRBJ2-3, with D perhaps matching TRBD1 or TRBD2 (5 bases each). This CDR3 spans 14 amino acids. Germline CDR1 reads SGHDT; CDR2 reads YYEEEE. CDR3 DNA sequence: TGTGCCAGCAGCTTGCGGGGCCACACAGGTACGCAGTATTTT. Its translation is CASSLRGHTGTQYF.

The chain joins TRBV6-5 to TRBJ2-5; 7 bases map to TRBD2. The V segment lost 6 bases and the J segment 1 base; nucleotides outside the gene matches: 5. In germline, CDR1 is MNHEY, CDR2 SVGAGI. The CDR3 length is 14 residues. CDR3 sequence reads: CASRLGGTQETQYF. CDR3 nucleotide sequence: TGTGCCAGCAGACTGGGGGGGACCCAAGAGACCCAGTACTTC.

V gene TRBV5-1 combines with J gene TRBJ2-2; 8 nucleotides agree with TRBD1. The CDR3 extends over 13 amino acids. The germline V gene has CDR1 SGHRS and CDR2 YFSETQ. V lost 2 bases, J lost 9 bases, and 3 bases stayed unmatched. The CDR3 region is CASSFDRGRELFF. DNA of the CDR3: TGCGCCAGCAGCTTCGACAGGGGCCGGGAGCTGTTTTTT. The entire variable domain, with the rest obtained from reference TRBV5-1 and TRBJ2-2, is as follows: KAGVTQTPRYLIKTRGQQVTLSCSPISGHRSVSWYQQTPGQGLQFLFEYFSETQRNKGNFPGRFSGRQFSNSRSEMNVSTLELGDSALYLCASSFDRGRELFFGEGSRLTVL.

This chain joins TRBV5-1 and TRBJ2-1; 9 positions agree with TRBD1. This CDR3 contains 15 residues. The germline gives CDR1 SGHRS, CDR2 YFSETQ. V lost 3 bases and J lost 8; bases outside the gene matches: 9. CDR3 nucleotide sequence: TGCGCCAGCAGCTCCGCGGGACAGGGAAGCCATGAGCAGTTCTTC. Protein: CASSSAGQGSHEQFF.

This chain links TRBV28 with TRBJ2-7; no clear D gene. The length of the CDR3 is 13 residues. CDR1 and CDR2 from the germline V gene are MDHEN and SYDVKM. V lost 5 bases to trimming and J lost 1 base, with 9 bases between them. In nucleotides, the CDR3 is TGTGCCAGCAGTCCCAGGTTATCCTACGAGCAGTACTTC. Translated, it gives CASSPRLSYEQYF.

This chain joins TRBV9 and TRBJ1-3, with a possible D match to TRBD1 (5 bases). With 3 bases removed from V and 4 bases from J, the gap between germline ends came to 17 bases. This CDR3 region has 16 residues. Per germline, CDR1 SGDLS and CDR2 YYNGEE. The CDR3 loop reads CASSAGPGTAGNTIYF. CDR3 coding DNA: TGTGCCAGCAGCGCGGGACCCGGGACCGCGGGAAACACCATATATTTT.

This sequence joins TRBV5-5 and TRBJ2-7; 10 nucleotides match TRBD2. Germline values: CDR1 SGHKS, CDR2 YYEKEE (reference sequence). This CDR3 is built from 15 residues. J was trimmed by 7 bases and V by 4 bases; bases with no gene match: 11. For the CDR3, the DNA is TGTGCCAGCAGCGCCGGGAGGATAGCGGGAGGTGAGCAGTACTTC. Its protein product is CASSAGRIAGGEQYF.

J is TRBJ2-5 and V is TRBV29-1; D may be TRBD2 (6 bases). Trimming shortened V by 5 bases and J by 4 bases, and 11 bases separated the two germline ends. Looked up from germline, CDR1 is SQVTM and CDR2 is ANQGSEA. This CDR3 is built from 12 residues. The CDR3 reads CSVIHGGETQYF. CDR3 bases: TGCAGCGTTATCCACGGGGGAGAGACCCAGTACTTC. The full variable domain, rest sourced from reference TRBV29-1 and TRBJ2-5, is SAVISQKPSRDICQRGTSLTIQCQVDSQVTMMFWYRQQPGQSLTLIATANQGSEATYESGFVIDKFPISRPNLTFSTLTVSNMSPEDSSIYLCSVIHGGETQYFGPGTRLLVL.

V and J are TRBV7-9 and TRBJ2-1; D is possibly TRBD1 (5 bases). The CDR3 is made up of 17 amino acids. The V gene lost 5 bases and the J gene lost 2 bases, with 19 bases spanning the gap. Looked up from germline, CDR1 is SEHNR and CDR2 is FQNEAQ (reference sequence). The CDR3 nucleotides read TGTGCCAGCAGCCCACGACAGATAACGTACACCTACAATGAGCAGTTCTTC. Translated: CASSPRQITYTYNEQFF.

Only a few counts were recorded for this clonotype. CDR3 region: CATIPGQGAPGNTIYF. The CDR3 DNA reads as TGTGCCACCATCCCGGGACAGGGTGCCCCGGGAAACACCATATATTTT. V and J are TRBV2 and TRBJ1-3; 9 bases match TRBD1. This CDR3 comprises 16 residues. The V gene's germline CDR1 is SNHLY and CDR2 FYNNEI. V gave up 10 bases and J gave up 4 bases; unmatched junction bases: 14. Looking up the rest from reference TRBV2 and TRBJ1-3 gives the full variable domain: EPEVTQTPSHQVTQMGQEVILRCVPISNHLYFYWYRQILGQKVEFLVSFYNNEISEKSEIFDDQFSVERPDGSNFTLKIRSTKLEDSAMYFCATIPGQGAPGNTIYFGEGSWLTVV.

V and J are TRBV27 and TRBJ2-5; 7 bases map to TRBD2. Looked up from germline, CDR1 is MNHEY and CDR2 is SMNVEV (reference sequence). This CDR3 comprises 15 residues. J was trimmed by 0 bases and V by 5 bases; bases with no gene match: 6. CDR3 nucleotide sequence: TGTGCCAGCAGTCCCCTAGCGGACAACCAAGAGACCCAGTACTTC. Protein: CASSPLADNQETQYF.

J is TRBJ2-1 and V is TRBV4-3, with 8 bases matching TRBD2. Germline V lookup: CDR1 LGHNA, CDR2 YSLEER. CDR3 length equals 15 residues. The V segment lost 4 bases and the J segment 8 bases; nucleotides outside the gene matches: 10. CDR3: CASSPERETLYEQFF. DNA of the CDR3: TGCGCCAGCAGCCCAGAGCGGGAGACGTTGTATGAGCAGTTCTTC.